The next 2 T cell receptor beta chains were all read from a single sample in a study of blood T cell repertoires in COVID-19. This table comes from immunoSEQ multiplex PCR, and its TCRdb copy is limited to in-frame clones, with some not included. The repertoire holds fewer than 300,000 clones, with roughly nine tenths as singletons. Specimen: peripheral blood. These receptors were obtained from a woman aged 25-40 years with COVID-19, enrolled during active disease.

The V call is TRBV28, the J call TRBJ1-2; the D is unclear. Per germline, CDR1 MDHEN and CDR2 SYDVKM. The ends were cut back, 3 bases at V and 7 bases at J, with 12 bases in the middle. The CDR3 has 13 amino acids. The CDR3 bases are TGTGCCAGCAGTTTGAGAGATTCCGGTGGCTACACCTTC. This sequence encodes CASSLRDSGGYTF.

This rearrangement joins TRBV15 to TRBJ1-5, with no clear D. Between the trimmed V and J ends, which lost 0 bases and 4 bases, there was a span of 7 bases. Germline V CDR1 and CDR2: LNHNV, YYDKDF (reference sequence). This CDR3 is built from 14 residues. The CDR3 nucleotides read TGTGCCACCAGCAGAGAAGGAGGGAATCAGCCCCAGCATTTT. Protein: CATSREGGNQPQHF.